Presented here are 32 T cell receptor beta chains from one specimen sequenced in a study of beta chain features in type 1 diabetes. The whole isolated RNA underwent reverse transcription, so sequencing captured expressed TCRB transcripts. The assay was immunoSEQ multiplex PCR, and TCRdb's table has in-frame clones only and misses some. Of roughly 180,000 clones in the sample, roughly an eighth were seen once. Sequencing was performed on central memory CD4+ T cells from blood. Receptors originate from a woman aged 18-29 years in good health.

The rearrangement joins TRBV5-4 to TRBJ1-5, with TRBD1 matching over 8 bases. This CDR3 region has 14 residues. Per germline, CDR1 SGHNT and CDR2 YYREEE (reference sequence). Germline trimming cut 4 bases from V and 2 bases from J; bases unmatched to any gene: 2. The CDR3 sequence is CASSLDRGNQPQHF. In DNA form, the CDR3 reads TGTGCCAGCAGCCTGGACAGGGGCAATCAGCCCCAGCATTTT.

This clone has just a few counts. The J gene is TRBJ2-3, the V gene TRBV9; D is perhaps TRBD2 (5 bases). Germline V CDR1 and CDR2: SGDLS, YYNGEE. The CDR3 consists of 16 residues. The V end lost 6 bases, the J end lost 0 bases, and 17 bases lay between the germline ends. The chain's CDR3 is CASTRGVARSTDTQYF. The CDR3 coding sequence is TGTGCCAGCACCCGAGGAGTAGCGCGGAGCACAGATACGCAGTATTTT.

The V gene is TRBV5-4, the J gene TRBJ2-1; 13 bases align to TRBD2. Per the germline V gene, CDR1 is SGHNT and CDR2 is YYREEE (reference sequence). The junction had 6 bases not matched to a gene; V was cut back by 4 bases and J by 2 bases. CDR3 size: 17 residues. Here the CDR3 reads CASSRTSGSGTYNEQFF. CDR3 DNA sequence: TGTGCCAGCAGCCGGACTAGCGGGAGTGGTACCTACAATGAGCAGTTCTTC.

The CDR3 sequence is CASSRLTGNEQYF. The DNA for the CDR3 is TGTGCCAGCAGCCGCCTCACAGGGAACGAGCAGTACTTC. The V call is TRBV7-9, the J call TRBJ2-7, with D tentatively TRBD1 (6 bases). In germline, CDR1 is SEHNR, CDR2 FQNEAQ (reference sequence). V shed 5 bases and J shed 5 bases, with 13 bases lying between them. The CDR3 is made up of 13 amino acids.

This clone showed up just a few times. This chain joins TRBV19 and TRBJ1-5, with 7 bases lining up with TRBD1. CDR1 is LNHDA, CDR2 SQIVND, per germline (reference sequence). CDR3 length equals 15 residues. Losses at the gene ends were 7 bases for V and 3 bases for J; bases not matched to a gene: 9. Written as DNA, the CDR3 is TGTGCCAGTACGCCCCTTGACAGGGACAATCAGCCCCAGCATTTT. Its protein is CASTPLDRDNQPQHF.

This clone has a handful of counts. V is TRBV27 and J is TRBJ2-7; D perhaps matches TRBD1 (6 bases). Germline V gene data show CDR1 as MNHEY and CDR2 as SMNVEV (reference sequence). The CDR3 is 15 amino acids. The germline V and J ends were trimmed by 5 bases and 3 bases, with 17 bases remaining between them. The CDR3 sequence: CASSPRPGQVYEQYF. CDR3 DNA: TGTGCCAGCAGTCCGAGGCCGGGACAAGTCTACGAGCAGTACTTC.

CDR3 amino acids: CSVGTGGRNQPQHF. The CDR3 DNA is TGCAGCGTTGGGACAGGGGGTCGAAATCAGCCCCAGCATTTT. This chain links TRBV29-1 with TRBJ1-5; TRBD1 matches at 10 bases. The CDR3 is 14 residues long. The V and J ends lost 4 bases and 4 bases, in that order; junction bases with no gene match: 4. Looked up from germline, CDR1 is SQVTM and CDR2 is ANQGSEA.

The rearrangement links TRBV7-2 to TRBJ2-3; 7 nucleotides match TRBD1. The germline V gene has CDR1 SGHTA and CDR2 FQGNSA. V lost 0 bases, J lost 2 bases, and 5 bases stayed unmatched. The CDR3 covers 16 residues. Here the CDR3 reads CASSLAGRGYTDTQYF. As DNA, the CDR3 is TGTGCCAGCAGCTTAGCGGGCAGGGGGTACACAGATACGCAGTATTTT.

J is TRBJ1-1 and V is TRBV28; no clear D gene. The V and J ends lost 6 bases and 3 bases respectively, with 14 bases between them. The CDR3 is 14 residues long. Germline loops: CDR1 MDHEN, CDR2 SYDVKM. CDR3 amino acids: CASRRERVYTEAFF. As DNA, the CDR3 is TGTGCCAGCAGGCGGGAAAGGGTGTACACTGAAGCTTTCTTT.

The V call is TRBV28, the J call TRBJ2-2; a weak D match, TRBD2 (7 bases). V was pared by 8 bases and J by 1 base, with 14 bases between. The germline CDR1 and CDR2 sequences are MDHEN and SYDVKM. The CDR3 spans 15 residues. The CDR3 region has the DNA TGTGCCAGCTACACGGGGGGCCAGAACACCGGGGAGCTGTTTTTT. Its protein is CASYTGGQNTGELFF. The full variable domain, its missing parts supplied by reference TRBV28 and TRBJ2-2, is DVKVTQSSRYLVKRTGEKVFLECVQDMDHENMFWYRQDPGLGLRLIYFSYDVKMKEKGDIPEGYSVSREKKERFSLILESASTNQTSMYLCASYTGGQNTGELFFGEGSRLTVL.

Only a few counts were recorded for this clone. The gene calls are TRBV7-2 and TRBJ2-5; 7 bases fit TRBD1. This CDR3 is 15 amino acids long. Per germline, CDR1 SGHTA and CDR2 FQGNSA. Trimming took 1 base from V and 5 from J; bases not matched to a gene: 7. As DNA, the CDR3 is TGTGCCAGCAGCTTAGTTAAAGGGGGCCGGGAGACCCAGTACTTC. Encoded protein: CASSLVKGGRETQYF.

This clone appeared many times. The V and J genes are TRBV29-1 and TRBJ2-1; D possibly corresponds to TRBD1 (6 bases). The CDR3 totals 14 residues. V shed 4 bases and J shed 0 bases, with 10 bases lying between them. Germline CDR1 is SQVTM and CDR2 is ANQGSEA. CDR3 region: CSVGQGSSYNEQFF. CDR3 bases: TGCAGCGTTGGGCAGGGGAGCTCCTACAATGAGCAGTTCTTC.

There are a few counts of this clone. V is TRBV14 and J is TRBJ2-7; 11 bases fit TRBD2. This CDR3 region has 19 residues. The V and J ends lost 1 base and 3 bases, in that order; junction bases with no gene match: 14. Germline V gene lookup returns CDR1 SGHDN and CDR2 FVKESK. The CDR3 DNA sequence: TGTGCCAGCAGCCAAGGATTAGCGGGAGGGTCTCGGTCGGGCTACGAGCAGTACTTC. This sequence encodes CASSQGLAGGSRSGYEQYF.

In this sample, this clone turned up once. The chain combines TRBV19 with TRBJ2-3; 7 nucleotides line up with TRBD2. After removal of 5 bases from V and 0 bases from J, the junction contained 14 bases not matched to a gene. This CDR3 comprises 18 residues. The germline V gene encodes CDR1 LNHDA and CDR2 SQIVND (reference sequence). The CDR3 spells CASSLRPSGGTSTDTQYF. In nucleotides, the CDR3 is TGTGCCAGTAGTCTGCGCCCTAGCGGAGGTACTAGCACAGATACGCAGTATTTT.

The chain couples TRBV7-2 to TRBJ1-3; 7 bases fit TRBD1. J gave up 4 bases and V 2 bases, and 5 bases lay outside the gene matches. The germline V gene encodes CDR1 SGHTA and CDR2 FQGNSA. The CDR3 is 15 residues long. CDR3 nucleotides: TGTGCCAGCAGCTTAATGGGACAGCGAGGAAACACCATATATTTT. This sequence encodes CASSLMGQRGNTIYF.

This sequence joins TRBV28 and TRBJ2-7, with 12 bases matching TRBD1. J was trimmed by 5 bases and V by 6 bases; bases with no gene match: 5. The CDR3 spans 14 residues. Germline V CDR1 and CDR2: MDHEN, SYDVKM. CDR3 DNA: TGTGCCAGCAGACAGGGACAGGGGGCCCACGAGCAGTACTTC. The encoded protein is CASRQGQGAHEQYF.

This clone was picked up a small number of times. The chain employs TRBV4-2 and TRBJ2-2; TRBD1 is a possible D gene (6 bases). V was trimmed by 3 bases and J by 2 bases, leaving 10 bases between them. CDR3 length: 15 amino acids. Looked up from germline, CDR1 is LGHNA and CDR2 is YNFKEQ. CDR3 region: CASSHPDRNTGELFF. CDR3 DNA sequence: TGTGCCAGCAGCCATCCGGACAGAAACACCGGGGAGCTGTTTTTT.

A few counts support this clone. For the CDR3, the DNA is TGTGCCAGCGGATTAAGGACTAGCGGACGAAATGAGCAGTTCTTC. Its translation is CASGLRTSGRNEQFF. This chain uses TRBV28 with TRBJ2-1, with 10 bases fitting TRBD2. The trim removed 8 bases at V and 7 bases at J, leaving 11 bases unmatched. CDR3 length: 15 amino acids. Germline CDR1 and CDR2: MDHEN and SYDVKM.

V usage is TRBV6-1 and J usage is TRBJ2-1; 11 bases are shared with TRBD2. Trimming removed 7 bases from V and 8 bases from J; junction bases left unmatched: 10. Germline V gene data show CDR1 as MNHNS and CDR2 as SASEGT. This CDR3 has 15 amino acids. The CDR3 is CASTSRTSGFDEQFF. The DNA for the CDR3 is TGTGCCAGCACCTCAAGGACTAGCGGGTTTGATGAGCAGTTCTTC.

This clone showed up just a few times. V is TRBV2 and J is TRBJ2-2; TRBD1 agrees at 7 bases. The CDR3 loop spans 13 amino acids. Trimming cost V 7 bases and J 6 bases; bases outside gene matches: 5. CDR1 is SNHLY, CDR2 FYNNEI, per germline. The CDR3 nucleotides are TGTGCCAGCATGTGGCAGGGGGCCGGGGAGCTGTTTTTT. This codes for CASMWQGAGELFF.

The chain employs TRBV9 and TRBJ2-7; 7 bases line up with TRBD1. Germline trimming cut 3 bases from V and 5 bases from J; bases unmatched to any gene: 5. The V gene's germline CDR1 is SGDLS and CDR2 YYNGEE. The CDR3 covers 13 residues. CDR3 in DNA: TGTGCCAGCAGCGACCTTACAGGGGACGAGCAGTACTTC. Residues: CASSDLTGDEQYF.

This clone has more than one count but fewer than ten. The V gene is TRBV2, the J gene TRBJ1-2; D remains ambiguous. Trimming took off 6 bases at V and 6 bases at J, with 11 bases between the two ends. The CDR3 is 12 amino acids. Germline V gives CDR1 SNHLY, CDR2 FYNNEI. As DNA, the CDR3 is TGTGCCAGCAGCCTCAGAAAAGATGGCTACACCTTC. This gives the protein CASSLRKDGYTF.

This chain links TRBV9 with TRBJ2-7; 9 bases agree with TRBD1. CDR1 and CDR2 (germline): SGDLS, YYNGEE. The CDR3 runs to 18 residues. Unmatched junction bases numbered 17, after V lost 0 bases and J lost 7 bases. Written as DNA, the CDR3 is TGTGCCAGCAGCGTAGTAGGAGAAGCCGGGACAGGGCACAGTGAGCAGTACTTC. It yields the protein CASSVVGEAGTGHSEQYF. Full variable domain (rest looked up from reference TRBV9 and TRBJ2-7): DSGVTQTPKHLITATGQRVTLRCSPRSGDLSVYWYQQSLDQGLQFLIQYYNGEERAKGNILERFSAQQFPDLHSELNLSSLELGDSALYFCASSVVGEAGTGHSEQYFGPGTRLTVT.

This clone was counted only a few times. This chain joins TRBV5-1 and TRBJ1-5, with D possibly matching TRBD1 (5 bases). Germline assignment: CDR1 SGHRS and CDR2 YFSETQ. The length of the CDR3 is 14 residues. V lost 0 bases and J lost 5, with 9 bases in between. The CDR3 region is CASSLGTQDQPQHF. In DNA, the CDR3 is TGCGCCAGCAGCTTGGGGACACAAGATCAGCCCCAGCATTTT.

This clone was detected once. The chain is built from TRBV5-1 and TRBJ2-7; TRBD1 agrees at 8 bases. This CDR3 contains 15 residues. V lost 3 bases to trimming and J lost 2 bases; unmatched junction nucleotides: 7. Germline values: CDR1 SGHRS, CDR2 YFSETQ. CDR3 nucleotides: TGCGCCAGCAGCTCCGGACAGGGTAATACCTACGAGCAGTACTTC. It codes for CASSSGQGNTYEQYF.

This chain connects TRBV7-3 to TRBJ1-1; 7 nucleotides line up with TRBD1. The germline V gene encodes CDR1 SGHTA and CDR2 FQGTGA. This CDR3 is built from 14 residues. Trimming removed 5 bases from V and 2 bases from J; junction bases left unmatched: 5. The CDR3 reads CASSGGTANTEAFF. As DNA, the CDR3 is TGTGCCAGCAGCGGGGGGACAGCCAACACTGAAGCTTTCTTT.

V and J are TRBV7-3 and TRBJ2-1; 9 bases match TRBD2. Germline trimming cut 2 bases from V and 3 bases from J; bases unmatched to any gene: 17. Germline CDR1 SGHTA, CDR2 FQGTGA. This CDR3 has 20 amino acids. The CDR3 DNA is TGTGCCAGCAGCTTAGGTAACCCATTTAGCGGGAGTGGTAACTACAATGAGCAGTTCTTC. It yields the protein CASSLGNPFSGSGNYNEQFF.

This clone has only a few counts. This chain uses TRBV7-9 with TRBJ2-5; 9 bases fit TRBD2. The CDR3 has 17 residues. J was trimmed by 0 bases and V by 4 bases; bases with no gene match: 9. CDR1 SEHNR and CDR2 FQNEAQ come from the germline V gene (reference sequence). Written as DNA, the CDR3 is TGTGCCAGCAGCTCTCCCCAACTAGCGGGCGACCAAGAGACCCAGTACTTC. Its translation: CASSSPQLAGDQETQYF.

V and J are TRBV18 and TRBJ2-1; 8 bases agree with TRBD2. The V gene end was trimmed by 2 bases and the J gene end by 5 bases; junction bases not matched to a gene: 2. The CDR3 extends over 14 amino acids. The germline V gene has CDR1 KGHSH and CDR2 LQKENI. CDR3 region: CASSPWGLDNEQFF. The CDR3 DNA sequence: TGTGCCAGCTCACCATGGGGACTAGACAATGAGCAGTTCTTC.

This clone was seen more than once but under ten times. The rearrangement uses TRBV6-5 and TRBJ2-1, with D perhaps matching TRBD2 (6 bases). Trimming removed 2 bases from V and 4 bases from J, with 12 bases in between. CDR3 length: 15 residues. Germline CDR1 MNHEY, CDR2 SVGAGI. DNA of the CDR3: TGTGCCAGCAGTTACGTGGAGGGCGCATACAATGAGCAGTTCTTC. This codes for CASSYVEGAYNEQFF.

This clone was detected only a few times. V and J are TRBV10-3 and TRBJ2-1; D is possibly TRBD2 (5 bases). CDR3 length: 14 amino acids. V lost 7 bases, J lost 8 bases, and 18 bases lay in between. Germline values: CDR1 ENHRY, CDR2 SYGVKD. The CDR3, as DNA: TGTGCCATCAAGGGAACGGGGAGAGATGATGAGCAGTTCTTC. Translated: CAIKGTGRDDEQFF.

A few counts support this clone. The rearrangement links TRBV30 to TRBJ2-5, with 15 bases matching TRBD2. The length of the CDR3 is 18 residues. From germline, CDR1 is GTSNPN and CDR2 SVGIG (reference sequence). The junction had 11 bases not matched to a gene; V was cut back by 5 bases and J by 1 base. CDR3: CAWEPSGLAGGLQETQYF. The CDR3 DNA follows: TGTGCCTGGGAACCGTCGGGACTAGCGGGAGGTCTCCAAGAGACCCAGTACTTC.